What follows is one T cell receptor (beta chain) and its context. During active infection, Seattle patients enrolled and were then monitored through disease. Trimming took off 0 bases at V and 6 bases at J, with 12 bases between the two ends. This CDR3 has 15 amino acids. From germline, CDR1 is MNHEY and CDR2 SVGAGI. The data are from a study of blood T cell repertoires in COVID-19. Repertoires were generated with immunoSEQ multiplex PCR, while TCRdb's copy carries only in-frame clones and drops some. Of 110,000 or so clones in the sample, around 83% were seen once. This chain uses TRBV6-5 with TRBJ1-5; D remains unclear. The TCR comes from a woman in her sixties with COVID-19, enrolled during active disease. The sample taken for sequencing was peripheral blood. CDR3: CASSYSSEGGQPQHF. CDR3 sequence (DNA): TGTGCCAGCAGTTACTCGAGCGAGGGTGGTCAGCCCCAGCATTTT.